This T cell receptor (beta chain) stems from a study of blood T cells in healthy people across ages. Germline-derived CDR1 and CDR2 are ENHRY and SYGVKD. The junction had 8 bases not matched to a gene; V was cut back by 3 bases and J by 7 bases. This CDR3 contains 15 residues. A few counts support this clonotype. Its specificity is unknown. Using a J-beta primer mix together with a sample-barcoded 5' primer, a second PCR was run for roughly 7 to 11 cycles. Each cDNA molecule, via a template-switch adaptor with 12 random nucleotides, was tagged. MiXCR was run by TCRdb on the 5' RACE reads, yielding one entry per CDR3 protein. The sample includes 1.5 million to 2 million distinct CDR3 sequences, approximately 50% of them seen just once. Each sample provided at least 5.5 micrograms of extracted total RNA. Study-level results: Roughly linearly, TCR beta diversity per million T cells fell as age increased.

This sequence was found in a middle-aged woman in good health. Material: blood. The genes are TRBV10-3 and TRBJ2-1; 8 bases map to TRBD2. CDR3 region: CAISDQAGEVNEQFF. The CDR3, as DNA: TGTGCCATCAGTGACCAAGCGGGGGAGGTAAATGAGCAGTTCTTC.